A single sample gave rise to the 10 T cell receptor beta chains below, sequenced in a study of T cell responses to AZD1222 COVID-19 vaccine (dated by TCRdb to about 2021). The sample's time point label, in plain terms: baseline before first vaccination. This specimen's treatment or condition label, interpreted: meningococcal conjugate vaccine given as trial control. Library prep was done by the immunoSEQ multiplex PCR assay. Entries here come from immuneACCESS through TCRdb and include only in-frame sequences with V and J called. Some clones fail to appear in such tables; in the studies checked, an unresolved V gene covers under half of the shortfall, and the cause of the remainder is unknown. Within this sample are roughly 120,000 clones, with just over 85% of them counted one time only. Jointly, the top ten make up under 20% of the sample. The sample here was peripheral blood, taken on day 0 of MenACWY control vaccination. The receptors stem from an adult in good health.

The V call is TRBV5-1, the J call TRBJ1-3; D call uncertain. V lost 2 bases to trimming and J lost 1 base, with 7 bases between them. CDR1 is SGHRS and CDR2 is YFSETQ in the germline V gene. This CDR3 comprises 14 residues. CDR3 nucleotides: TGCGCCAGCAGCTTACGGGGATCTGGAAACACCATATATTTT. Translated, it gives CASSLRGSGNTIYF. Complete variable domain (other parts from reference TRBV5-1 and TRBJ1-3): KAGVTQTPRYLIKTRGQQVTLSCSPISGHRSVSWYQQTPGQGLQFLFEYFSETQRNKGNFPGRFSGRQFSNSRSEMNVSTLELGDSALYLCASSLRGSGNTIYFGEGSWLTVV.

The chain combines TRBV28 with TRBJ2-6, with D uncertain. This CDR3 contains 15 residues. Trimming left V 7 bases short and J 0 bases short, with 10 bases between. From germline, CDR1 is MDHEN and CDR2 SYDVKM. CDR3 nucleotide sequence: TGTGCCAGCAACATCGGGCTCTCTGGGGCCAACGTCCTGACTTTC. This encodes CASNIGLSGANVLTF.

This clone was recorded only once. The chain recombines TRBV6-5 with TRBJ2-7; the match to TRBD1 covers 8 bases. In germline, CDR1 is MNHEY, CDR2 SVGAGI. The CDR3 runs 15 residues. V was pared by 5 bases and J by 1 base, with 7 bases of the junction left unmatched. The CDR3 DNA reads as TGTGCCAGCAGTCCTTCGGACAGGGTATCCTACGAGCAGTACTTC. Translated, it gives CASSPSDRVSYEQYF.

The chain uses TRBV11-3 and TRBJ2-3, with no clear D. Trimming pared 5 bases from V and 8 bases from J, leaving 17 bases between. Germline V gene data show CDR1 as SGHNT and CDR2 as YENEEA. The CDR3 covers 14 residues. CDR3 sequence: CASSTSPSYGTQYF. The CDR3 coding sequence is TGTGCCAGCAGCACCAGCCCAAGTTACGGTACGCAGTATTTT.

The rearrangement joins TRBV20-1 to TRBJ2-4, with D tentatively TRBD2 (5 bases). Germline CDR1 is DFQATT and CDR2 is SNEGSKA (reference sequence). This CDR3 region has 11 residues. V was clipped by 3 bases and J by 9 bases, with 9 bases between them. The CDR3 region is CSASGKVIQYF. DNA for the CDR3: TGCAGTGCTAGCGGGAAGGTCATTCAGTACTTC.

This chain links TRBV5-4 with TRBJ2-3; 11 nucleotides align to TRBD2. CDR3 size: 17 residues. V shed 4 bases and J 1 base; nucleotides not matched to a gene: 8. Germline V CDR1 and CDR2: SGHNT, YYREEE (reference sequence). The CDR3 region has the DNA TGTGCCAGCAGCCTTAGCGGGAGGGCCGTCGGCACAGATACGCAGTATTTT. Translation gives CASSLSGRAVGTDTQYF.

The chain joins TRBV19 to TRBJ2-2, with D uncertain. Germline values: CDR1 LNHDA, CDR2 SQIVND (reference sequence). Trimming shortened V by 5 bases and J by 7 bases, and 14 bases separated the two germline ends. The CDR3 runs to 14 residues. The CDR3 here is CASSSRALFGELFF. As DNA, the CDR3 is TGTGCCAGTAGTTCAAGGGCCCTCTTCGGGGAGCTGTTTTTT. The whole variable domain, remainder taken from reference TRBV19 and TRBJ2-2, is DGGITQSPKYLFRKEGQNVTLSCEQNLNHDAMYWYRQDPGQGLRLIYYSQIVNDFQKGDIAEGYSVSREKKESFPLTVTSAQKNPTAFYLCASSSRALFGELFFGEGSRLTVL.

The chain couples TRBV28 to TRBJ2-3, with 8 nucleotides matching TRBD2. V gave up 7 bases and J gave up 1 base; unmatched junction bases: 7. Germline CDR1 MDHEN, CDR2 SYDVKM. The CDR3 spans 15 residues. For the CDR3, the DNA is TGTGCCAGCATGGTGCCGGGAGGGGGCACAGATACGCAGTATTTT. It is translated as CASMVPGGGTDTQYF.

The J gene is TRBJ2-2, the V gene TRBV5-4; possible D gene TRBD2, 5 bases. V was clipped by 2 bases and J by 7 bases, with 15 bases between them. This CDR3 is 15 amino acids long. In germline, CDR1 is SGHNT, CDR2 YYREEE (reference sequence). CDR3 sequence: CASSFTGKRDGELFF. CDR3 nucleotide sequence: TGTGCCAGCAGCTTTACGGGGAAAAGGGACGGGGAGCTGTTTTTT.

The chain recombines TRBV6-4 with TRBJ2-1, with D perhaps TRBD2 (6 bases). Trimming removed 5 bases at V and 4 bases at J, with 12 bases between. Germline V gives CDR1 MRHNA, CDR2 SNTAGT. The length of the CDR3 is 14 residues. This CDR3 reads CASSFQEGYNEQFF. CDR3 coding DNA: TGTGCCAGCAGTTTCCAGGAGGGGTACAATGAGCAGTTCTTC.